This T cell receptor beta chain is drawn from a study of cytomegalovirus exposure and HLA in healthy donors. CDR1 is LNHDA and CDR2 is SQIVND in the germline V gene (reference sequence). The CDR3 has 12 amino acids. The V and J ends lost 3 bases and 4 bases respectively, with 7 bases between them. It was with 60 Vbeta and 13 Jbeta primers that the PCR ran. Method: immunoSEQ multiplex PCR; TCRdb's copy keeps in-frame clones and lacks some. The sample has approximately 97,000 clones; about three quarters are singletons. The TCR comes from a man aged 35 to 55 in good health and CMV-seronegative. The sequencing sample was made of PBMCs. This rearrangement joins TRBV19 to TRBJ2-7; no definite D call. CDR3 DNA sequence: TGTGCCAGTAGTATGAGCGTTTACGAGCAGTACTTC. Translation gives CASSMSVYEQYF.